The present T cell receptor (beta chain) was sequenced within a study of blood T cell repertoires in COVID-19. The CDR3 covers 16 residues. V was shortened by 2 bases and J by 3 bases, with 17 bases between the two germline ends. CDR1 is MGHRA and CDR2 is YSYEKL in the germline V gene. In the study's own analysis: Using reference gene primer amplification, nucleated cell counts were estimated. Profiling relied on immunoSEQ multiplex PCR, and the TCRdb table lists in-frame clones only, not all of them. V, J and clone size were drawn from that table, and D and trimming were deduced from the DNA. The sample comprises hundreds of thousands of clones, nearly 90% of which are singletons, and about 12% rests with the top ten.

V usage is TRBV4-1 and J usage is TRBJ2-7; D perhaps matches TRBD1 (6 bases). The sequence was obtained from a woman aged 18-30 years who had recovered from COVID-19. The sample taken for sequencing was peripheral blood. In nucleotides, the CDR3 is TGCGCCAGCAGCCAACCAGGGGTGATTGCCCTCTACGAGCAGTACTTC. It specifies CASSQPGVIALYEQYF.